This entry lists 21 T cell receptor beta chains sequenced from one sample in a study of CD8+ T cells in alopecia areata. Patients with alopecia areata provided lesional scalp punch biopsies as well as peripheral blood. Sequencing relied on a cDNA template that was reverse transcribed from extracted RNA. TCRdb's copy holds only in-frame clones and misses some; the assay was immunoSEQ multiplex PCR. Of about 15,000 clones listed, more than 50% are singletons. What was sequenced was skin. These receptors all come from a human donor with alopecia areata.

The J gene is TRBJ2-7, the V gene TRBV9, with TRBD2 identical over 10 bases. CDR1 SGDLS and CDR2 YYNGEE come from the germline V gene. The length of the CDR3 is 15 residues. V shed 0 bases, J shed 4 bases, and the junction held 4 bases outside the gene matches. The CDR3 protein is CASSVGAGGLYEQYF. In DNA, the CDR3 is TGTGCCAGCAGCGTAGGAGCGGGAGGGCTGTACGAGCAGTACTTC.

V and J are TRBV28 and TRBJ2-1; maybe TRBD1 (6 bases). The germline CDR1 and CDR2 sequences are MDHEN and SYDVKM. CDR3 length: 14 residues. The germline V and J ends were trimmed by 6 bases and 9 bases, with 18 bases remaining between them. The DNA for the CDR3 is TGTGCCAGCAGACGAGCAAGGGAAGGGGGTGAGCAGTTCTTC. Its translation: CASRRAREGGEQFF.

The chain recombines TRBV7-9 with TRBJ2-5, with D perhaps TRBD1 (6 bases). The V gene's germline CDR1 is SEHNR and CDR2 FQNEAQ (reference sequence). The CDR3 extends over 18 amino acids. The V end was cut by 3 bases, the J end by 7 bases, with 27 bases between. CDR3 sequence reads: CASSLDFRGQRSAWTQYF. The CDR3 nucleotides read TGTGCCAGCAGCTTGGATTTCCGAGGACAGCGCTCCGCTTGGACCCAGTACTTC.

The V gene is TRBV28, the J gene TRBJ2-5, with TRBD2 matching over 8 bases. The ends lost 5 bases at V and 2 bases at J; junction bases unmatched: 7. CDR1 and CDR2 from the germline V gene are MDHEN and SYDVKM. The CDR3 runs to 15 residues. CDR3 DNA: TGTGCCAGCAGTACTAGCGGAAGACGGCAAGAGACCCAGTACTTC. This translates into CASSTSGRRQETQYF.

V is TRBV5-1 and J is TRBJ2-4; D gene unclear. Germline V CDR1 and CDR2: SGHRS, YFSETQ. With 4 bases removed from V and 6 bases from J, the gap between germline ends came to 11 bases. The CDR3 length is 13 residues. The DNA of the CDR3 is TGCGCCAGCAGCATATCGGACCTAAACATTCAGTACTTC. Translated: CASSISDLNIQYF.

This clone was counted a few times. The chain has TRBV19 and TRBJ2-1, with D perhaps matching TRBD2 (5 bases). V lost 4 bases and J lost 6, with 13 bases in between. CDR3 length: 14 residues. Germline lookup yields CDR1 LNHDA and CDR2 SQIVND (reference sequence). The CDR3 DNA sequence: TGTGCCAGTAGTAAAGGAGGTTTTACCAATGAGCAGTTCTTC. This sequence encodes CASSKGGFTNEQFF. Full variable domain (remainder filled in from reference TRBV19 and TRBJ2-1): DGGITQSPKYLFRKEGQNVTLSCEQNLNHDAMYWYRQDPGQGLRLIYYSQIVNDFQKGDIAEGYSVSREKKESFPLTVTSAQKNPTAFYLCASSKGGFTNEQFFGPGTRLTVL.

This clone was counted only a few times. The gene calls are TRBV18 and TRBJ2-3; D ambiguous. Germline assignment: CDR1 KGHSH and CDR2 LQKENI. V was shortened by 1 base and J by 6 bases, with 5 bases between the two germline ends. The CDR3 loop spans 12 amino acids. The CDR3 is CASSPQADTQYF. CDR3 sequence (DNA): TGTGCCAGCTCACCACAAGCGGATACGCAGTATTTT.

The J gene is TRBJ2-4, the V gene TRBV4-2; TRBD2 matches at 9 bases. Trimming cost V 4 bases and J 0 bases; bases outside gene matches: 10. Germline V gene lookup returns CDR1 LGHNA and CDR2 YNFKEQ. The CDR3 is 18 amino acids. In DNA form, the CDR3 reads TGTGCCAGCAGCCCTATGACGACTAGCGGAGTAGCCAAAAACATTCAGTACTTC. Amino acids: CASSPMTTSGVAKNIQYF.

The chain recombines TRBV29-1 with TRBJ2-1, with TRBD2 matching over 13 bases. Germline V gives CDR1 SQVTM, CDR2 ANQGSEA. The CDR3 runs to 18 residues. Trimming cost V 6 bases and J 0 bases; bases outside gene matches: 11. The CDR3 DNA sequence: TGCAGCGTCACACCATGGACTAGCGGGAGTAGCTCCTACAATGAGCAGTTCTTC. This sequence encodes CSVTPWTSGSSSYNEQFF.

V usage is TRBV7-9 and J usage is TRBJ2-3; D possibly matches TRBD1 or TRBD2 (5 bases each). V was cut by 5 bases and J by 2 bases, with 14 bases left in between. CDR3 length equals 15 residues. Germline assignment: CDR1 SEHNR and CDR2 FQNEAQ (reference sequence). CDR3 in amino acids: CASSDLLGVTDTQYF. The CDR3 bases are TGTGCCAGCAGCGACCTCCTGGGGGTCACAGATACGCAGTATTTT.

This clone appeared once. The V call is TRBV19, the J call TRBJ1-5; D is possibly TRBD1 (6 bases). Germline CDR1 and CDR2: LNHDA and SQIVND (reference sequence). Trimming took 3 bases from V and 3 from J, leaving 12 bases between them. The CDR3 covers 15 residues. CDR3 coding DNA: TGTGCCAGTAGTATTACAGGGAGGAACAATCAGCCCCAGCATTTT. Its translation: CASSITGRNNQPQHF.

This clone has only a few counts. The chain has TRBV12-2 and TRBJ2-1; the table's D call, TRBD2, has no DNA check behind it. TRBV12-2 is a pseudogene segment. CDR3 length equals 15 residues. CDR3 DNA sequence: TGTGCAAGTCGGCGTGAGCGGGAGGGCCCCCATGAGCAGTTCTTC. It yields the protein CASRREREGPHEQFF.

This chain links TRBV6-6 with TRBJ1-5, with 7 bases matching TRBD1. The V gene's germline CDR1 is MNHNY and CDR2 SVGAGI (reference sequence). The V and J ends lost 5 bases and 5 bases, in that order; junction bases with no gene match: 9. This CDR3 is 15 amino acids long. The CDR3 loop reads CASSPGTESYQPQHF. Here the CDR3 DNA reads TGTGCCAGCAGTCCCGGGACAGAATCCTATCAGCCCCAGCATTTT.

V is TRBV4-1 and J is TRBJ2-2; D is undetermined. V shed 4 bases and J shed 2 bases, with 5 bases lying between them. CDR3 length: 13 amino acids. Germline V gives CDR1 MGHRA, CDR2 YSYEKL. The CDR3 DNA sequence: TGCGCCAGCAGCCTCGATAACACCGGGGAGCTGTTTTTT. Protein product: CASSLDNTGELFF.

The chain employs TRBV9 and TRBJ2-5, with TRBD1 identical over 9 bases. The trim removed 1 base at V and 2 bases at J, leaving 3 bases unmatched. The germline gives CDR1 SGDLS, CDR2 YYNGEE. CDR3 length equals 15 residues. In nucleotides, the CDR3 is TGTGCCAGCAGCGTATCCGGGACAGGGCAAGAGACCCAGTACTTC. Translating it yields CASSVSGTGQETQYF.

In this sample, this clone turned up a few times. CDR3 nucleotides: TGTGCCAGCAGCCCGAAAGAGGGGAACACTGAAGCTTTCTTT. It is translated as CASSPKEGNTEAFF. The chain joins TRBV4-2 to TRBJ1-1; D gene ambiguous. The CDR3 loop spans 14 amino acids. Germline assignment: CDR1 LGHNA and CDR2 YNFKEQ. The V end was cut by 4 bases, the J end by 1 base, with 10 bases between.

This chain uses TRBV7-3 with TRBJ2-7; TRBD2 is a possible D gene (7 bases). Trimming shortened V by 3 bases and J by 2 bases, and 14 bases separated the two germline ends. The CDR3 spans 15 residues. Germline loops: CDR1 SGHTA, CDR2 FQGTGA. CDR3 in DNA: TGTGCCAGCAGCTTTTCCGCGGGGGCGCCCTACGAGCAGTACTTC. Protein: CASSFSAGAPYEQYF. The full variable domain, rest sourced from reference TRBV7-3 and TRBJ2-7, is GAGVSQTPSNKVTEKGKYVELRCDPISGHTALYWYRQSLGQGPEFLIYFQGTGAADDSGLPNDRFFAVRPEGSVSTLKIQRTERGDSAVYLCASSFSAGAPYEQYFGPGTRLTVT.

A word on this clone: This CDR3 is also generated by other DNA sequences in the sample. The chain carries TRBV29-1 and TRBJ1-2; the D gene is possibly TRBD1 (5 bases). CDR3 length: 10 residues. From germline, CDR1 is SQVTM and CDR2 ANQGSEA. V lost 0 bases and J lost 14, with 10 bases in between. The CDR3 spells CSVEDGGGTF. CDR3 in DNA: TGCAGCGTTGAAGATGGGGGTGGTACCTTC.

As DNA, the CDR3 is TGTGCCAGCGGACGGAACTACCCCCAAGAGACCCAGTACTTC. Translated, it gives CASGRNYPQETQYF. J is TRBJ2-5 and V is TRBV2, with D unclear. In germline, CDR1 is SNHLY, CDR2 FYNNEI. Trimming took 8 bases from V and 1 from J, leaving 14 bases between them. The CDR3 is made up of 14 amino acids.

There are a few counts of this clone. The J gene is TRBJ2-7, the V gene TRBV7-9, with a tentative D call TRBD1 (6 bases). The ends were cut back, 4 bases at V and 1 base at J, with 23 bases in the middle. Per germline, CDR1 SEHNR and CDR2 FQNEAQ (reference sequence). The CDR3 consists of 18 residues. DNA of the CDR3: TGTGCCAGCAGCTCCCCCAGGGGAGCCGAACTCGTATCCTACGAGCAGTACTTC. It yields the protein CASSSPRGAELVSYEQYF.

This clone turned up a few times. The CDR3 reads CASTTGIAPDTQYF. DNA of the CDR3: TGTGCCAGTACCACGGGTATAGCCCCAGATACGCAGTATTTT. The V and J genes are TRBV19 and TRBJ2-3; D ambiguous. The CDR3 length is 14 residues. V was pared by 7 bases and J by 4 bases, with 15 bases between. Looked up from germline, CDR1 is LNHDA and CDR2 is SQIVND (reference sequence).